The entry below describes one T cell receptor (beta chain). Seattle patients were enrolled during active infection and followed longitudinally. Germline CDR1 and CDR2: MDHEN and SYDVKM. The CDR3 runs 14 residues. The V gene end was trimmed by 5 bases and the J gene end by 2 bases; junction bases not matched to a gene: 5. Produced via immunoSEQ multiplex PCR; TCRdb's table is partial and in-frame only. Of over 450,000 clones in the sample, 80% to 90% were seen once. The data belong to a study of blood T cell repertoires in COVID-19. In the study overall: Acute-phase and convalescent COVID-19 samples originated in the United States, Italy and Spain. The cDNA or gDNA used as material had been derived from T cells, B-cell-depleted T cells, or PBMCs.

Sequenced sample: peripheral blood. This chain joins TRBV28 and TRBJ2-7, with 8 bases that match TRBD2. The receptor comes from a man aged 18 to 30 with COVID-19, enrolled during active disease. CDR3 DNA: TGTGCCAGCAGTCCGGGACTAGGACCCTACGAGCAGTACTTC. This encodes CASSPGLGPYEQYF.